The source of this TCR beta chain is a study of beta chain features in type 1 diabetes. Concerning this clone itself: No antigen is known for it.

CDR1 SGHRS and CDR2 YFSETQ come from the germline V gene. The CDR3 has 12 residues. Trimming removed 2 bases at V and 9 bases at J, with 12 bases between. Findings of the study overall: Significant though moderate, a shortening of TCRB CDR3s appeared in all four CD4+ subsets of Type 1 diabetes patients.

Expressed TCRB transcripts were sequenced because the isolated RNA had all been reverse transcribed beforehand. Data came from immunoSEQ multiplex PCR; TCRdb stores just in-frame clones and leaves some out. The profile shows under 90,000 clones, roughly 31% of them singletons. Sequencing was carried out using stem cell memory CD4+ T cells from blood. The chain links TRBV5-1 to TRBJ2-7; possibly TRBD2 for D (6 bases). This TCR derives from a woman aged 18-29 years in good health. The CDR3 loop is CASSLEGRGQYF. DNA for the CDR3: TGCGCCAGCAGCTTAGAGGGGCGGGGGCAGTACTTC.